This T cell receptor (beta chain) was observed in a study of cytomegalovirus exposure and HLA in healthy donors. Across the whole study: Around 80 million unique TCRs from HLA-typed donors were held in an early data release.

The CDR3 spans 12 residues. In germline, CDR1 is WSHSY, CDR2 SAAADI. V was trimmed by 3 bases and J by 14 bases, leaving 16 bases between them. The PCR employed 60 Vbeta primers together with 13 Jbeta primers. As processed by the authors: Per a later analysis, the number of unique TCR beta chains was roughly 83 million, of which some 9.9 million were shared. The method was immunoSEQ multiplex PCR; TCRdb's version includes in-frame clones alone and lacks a portion of them. From that table come the V and J calls and clone size; the DNA was used to work out D and trimming. This sample yields tens of thousands of clones, of which approximately 80% are seen a single time; 15% to 20% belongs to the top ten. This clone was found once. Antigen: not known. General study results and limits: Association with HLA alleles at 0.05 false discovery rate was found for 15,000 to 20,000 TCR beta sequences in a later analysis. In most subjects, TCR beta sequences reportedly gave accurate predictions of HLA-A and HLA-B alleles.

Sequenced input: PBMCs. The receptor was isolated from a man between 70 and 80 years old in good health and CMV-seropositive. This rearrangement joins TRBV10-2 to TRBJ1-2, with D tentatively TRBD1 (5 bases). CDR3 sequence: CASSDGQGGWTF. In DNA form, the CDR3 reads TGCGCCAGCAGTGACGGGCAGGGAGGGTGGACCTTC.